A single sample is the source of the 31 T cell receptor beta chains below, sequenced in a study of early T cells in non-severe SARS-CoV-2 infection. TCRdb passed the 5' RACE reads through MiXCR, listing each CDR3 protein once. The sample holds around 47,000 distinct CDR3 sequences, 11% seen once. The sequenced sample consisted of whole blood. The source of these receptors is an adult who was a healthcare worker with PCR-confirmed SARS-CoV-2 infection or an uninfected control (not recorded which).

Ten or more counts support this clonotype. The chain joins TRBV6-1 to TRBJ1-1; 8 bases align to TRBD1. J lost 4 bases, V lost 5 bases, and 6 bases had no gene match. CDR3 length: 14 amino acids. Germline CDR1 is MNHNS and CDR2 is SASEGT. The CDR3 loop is CASSTQGAGTEAFF. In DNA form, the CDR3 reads TGTGCCAGCAGTACTCAGGGGGCCGGCACTGAAGCTTTCTTT.

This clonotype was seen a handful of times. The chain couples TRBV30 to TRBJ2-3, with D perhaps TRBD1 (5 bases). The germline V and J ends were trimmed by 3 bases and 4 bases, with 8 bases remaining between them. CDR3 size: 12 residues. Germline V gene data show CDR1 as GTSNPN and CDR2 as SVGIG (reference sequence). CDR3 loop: CAWRGASDTQYF. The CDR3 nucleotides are TGTGCCTGGAGAGGGGCTTCAGATACGCAGTATTTT.

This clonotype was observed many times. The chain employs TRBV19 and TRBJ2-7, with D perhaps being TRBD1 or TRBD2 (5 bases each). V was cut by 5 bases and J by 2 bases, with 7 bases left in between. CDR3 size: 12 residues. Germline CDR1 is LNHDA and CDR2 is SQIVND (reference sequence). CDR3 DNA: TGTGCCAGTAGTTGGGGGACCTACGAGCAGTACTTC. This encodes CASSWGTYEQYF.

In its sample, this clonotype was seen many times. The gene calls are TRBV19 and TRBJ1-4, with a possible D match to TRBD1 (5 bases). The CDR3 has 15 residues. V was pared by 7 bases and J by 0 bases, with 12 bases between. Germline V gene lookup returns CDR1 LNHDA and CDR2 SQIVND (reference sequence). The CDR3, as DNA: TGTGCCAGTACGGGGACCGACGCAACTAATGAAAAACTGTTTTTT. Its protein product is CASTGTDATNEKLFF. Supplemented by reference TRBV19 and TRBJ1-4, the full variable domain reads DGGITQSPKYLFRKEGQNVTLSCEQNLNHDAMYWYRQDPGQGLRLIYYSQIVNDFQKGDIAEGYSVSREKKESFPLTVTSAQKNPTAFYLCASTGTDATNEKLFFGSGTQLSVL.

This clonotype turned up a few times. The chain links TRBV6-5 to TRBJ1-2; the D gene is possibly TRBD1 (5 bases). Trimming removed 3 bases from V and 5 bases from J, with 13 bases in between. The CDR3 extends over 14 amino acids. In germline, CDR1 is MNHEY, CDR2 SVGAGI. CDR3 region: CASSYGRGGYGYTF. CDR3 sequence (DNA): TGTGCCAGCAGTTATGGGAGGGGCGGGTATGGCTACACCTTC.

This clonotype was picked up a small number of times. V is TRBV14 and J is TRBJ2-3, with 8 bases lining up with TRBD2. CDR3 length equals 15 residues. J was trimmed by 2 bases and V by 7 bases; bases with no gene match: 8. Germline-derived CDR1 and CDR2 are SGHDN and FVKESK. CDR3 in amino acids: CASKSGGYSTDTQYF. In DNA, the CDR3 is TGTGCCAGCAAAAGCGGGGGTTACTCCACAGATACGCAGTATTTT.

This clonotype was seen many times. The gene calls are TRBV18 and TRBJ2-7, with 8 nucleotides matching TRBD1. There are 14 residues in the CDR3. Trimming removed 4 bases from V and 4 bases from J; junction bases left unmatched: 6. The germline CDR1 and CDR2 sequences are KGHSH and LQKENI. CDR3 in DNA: TGTGCCAGCTCACTAGAGACAGGGGAGTACGAGCAGTACTTC. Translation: CASSLETGEYEQYF.

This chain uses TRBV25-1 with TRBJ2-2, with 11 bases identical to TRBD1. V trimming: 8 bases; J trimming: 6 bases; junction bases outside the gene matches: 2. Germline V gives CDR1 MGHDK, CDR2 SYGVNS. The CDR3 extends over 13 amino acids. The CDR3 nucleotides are TGTGCCAGCCGGACAGGGGGCGCCGGGGAGCTGTTTTTT. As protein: CASRTGGAGELFF. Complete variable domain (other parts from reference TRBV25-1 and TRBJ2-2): EADIYQTPRYLVIGTGKKITLECSQTMGHDKMYWYQQDPGMELHLIHYSYGVNSTEKGDLSSESTVSRIRTEHFPLTLESARPSHTSQYLCASRTGGAGELFFGEGSRLTVL.

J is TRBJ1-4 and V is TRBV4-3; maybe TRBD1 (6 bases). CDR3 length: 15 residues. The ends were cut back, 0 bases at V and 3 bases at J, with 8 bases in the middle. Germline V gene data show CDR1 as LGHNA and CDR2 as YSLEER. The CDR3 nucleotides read TGCGCCAGCAGCCAAGACAGGGGATCTAATGAAAAACTGTTTTTT. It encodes CASSQDRGSNEKLFF.

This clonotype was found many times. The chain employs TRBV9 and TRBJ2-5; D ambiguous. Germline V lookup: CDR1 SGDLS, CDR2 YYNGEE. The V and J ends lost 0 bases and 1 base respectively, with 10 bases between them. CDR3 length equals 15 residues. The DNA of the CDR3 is TGTGCCAGCAGCGTAGCTGAGGAATTCCAAGAGACCCAGTACTTC. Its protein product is CASSVAEEFQETQYF.

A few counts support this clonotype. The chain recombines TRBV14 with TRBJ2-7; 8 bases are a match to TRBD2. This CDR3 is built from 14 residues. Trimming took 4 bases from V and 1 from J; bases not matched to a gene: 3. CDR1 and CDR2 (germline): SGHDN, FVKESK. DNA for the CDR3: TGTGCCAGCAGCCGCGGGGGGTTGTCCTACGAGCAGTACTTC. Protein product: CASSRGGLSYEQYF.

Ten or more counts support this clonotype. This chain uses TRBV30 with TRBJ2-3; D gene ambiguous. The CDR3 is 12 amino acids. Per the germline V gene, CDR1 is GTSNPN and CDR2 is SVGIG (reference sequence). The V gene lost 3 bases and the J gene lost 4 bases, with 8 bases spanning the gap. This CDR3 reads CAWRAEADTQYF. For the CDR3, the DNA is TGTGCCTGGAGGGCAGAAGCAGATACGCAGTATTTT. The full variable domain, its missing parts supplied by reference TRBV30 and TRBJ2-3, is SQTIHQWPATLVQPVGSPLSLECTVEGTSNPNLYWYRQAAGRGLQLLFYSVGIGQISSEVPQNLSASRPQDRQFILSSKKLLLSDSGFYLCAWRAEADTQYFGPGTRLTVL.

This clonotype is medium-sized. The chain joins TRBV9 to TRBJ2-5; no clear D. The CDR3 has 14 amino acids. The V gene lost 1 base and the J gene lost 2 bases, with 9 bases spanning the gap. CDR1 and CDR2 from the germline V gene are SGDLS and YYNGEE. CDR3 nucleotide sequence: TGTGCCAGCAGCGTATTAGAGAATCAAGAGACCCAGTACTTC. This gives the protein CASSVLENQETQYF.

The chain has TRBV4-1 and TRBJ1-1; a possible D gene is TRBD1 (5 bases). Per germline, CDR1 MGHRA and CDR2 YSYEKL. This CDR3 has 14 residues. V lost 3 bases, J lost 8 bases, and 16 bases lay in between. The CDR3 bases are TGCGCCAGCAGCCACTATGACGGGGCATCCGAAGCTTTCTTT. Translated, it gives CASSHYDGASEAFF.

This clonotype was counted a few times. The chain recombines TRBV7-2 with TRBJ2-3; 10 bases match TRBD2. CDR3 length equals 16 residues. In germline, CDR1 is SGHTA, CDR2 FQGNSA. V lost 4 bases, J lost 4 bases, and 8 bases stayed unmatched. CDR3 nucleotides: TGTGCCAGCAGCTCCCCAGCGGGGGGGAGGGCAGATACGCAGTATTTT. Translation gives CASSSPAGGRADTQYF. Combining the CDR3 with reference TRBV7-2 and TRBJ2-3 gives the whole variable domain GAGVSQSPSNKVTEKGKDVELRCDPISGHTALYWYRQSLGQGLEFLIYFQGNSAPDKSGLPSDRFSAERTGGSVSTLTIQRTQQEDSAVYLCASSSPAGGRADTQYFGPGTRLTVL.

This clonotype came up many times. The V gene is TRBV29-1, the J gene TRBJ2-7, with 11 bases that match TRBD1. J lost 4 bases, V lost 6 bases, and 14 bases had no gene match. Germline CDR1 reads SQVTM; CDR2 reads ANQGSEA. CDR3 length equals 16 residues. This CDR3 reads CSVTLTTGTGGYEQYF. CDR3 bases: TGCAGCGTGACCCTAACCACCGGGACAGGGGGGTACGAGCAGTACTTC.

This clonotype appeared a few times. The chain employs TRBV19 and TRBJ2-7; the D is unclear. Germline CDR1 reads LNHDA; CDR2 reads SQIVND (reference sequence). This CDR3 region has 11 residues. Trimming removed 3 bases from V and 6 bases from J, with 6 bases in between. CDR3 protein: CASSMSGEQYF. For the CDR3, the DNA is TGTGCCAGTAGTATGTCCGGCGAGCAGTACTTC.

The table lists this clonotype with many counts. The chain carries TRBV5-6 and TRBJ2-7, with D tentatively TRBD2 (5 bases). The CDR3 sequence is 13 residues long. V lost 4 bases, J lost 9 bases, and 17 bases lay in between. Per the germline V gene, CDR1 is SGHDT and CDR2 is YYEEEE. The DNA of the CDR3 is TGTGCCAGCAGCCCCAGCGGATTTAGAGGGCAGTACTTC. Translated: CASSPSGFRGQYF.

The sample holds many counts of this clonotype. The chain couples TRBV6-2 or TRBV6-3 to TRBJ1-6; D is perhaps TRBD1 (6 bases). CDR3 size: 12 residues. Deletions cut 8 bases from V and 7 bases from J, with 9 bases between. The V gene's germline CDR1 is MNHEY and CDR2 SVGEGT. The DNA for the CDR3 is TGTGCCAGCCGCGGGGGCAATTCACCCCTCCACTTT. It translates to CASRGGNSPLHF.

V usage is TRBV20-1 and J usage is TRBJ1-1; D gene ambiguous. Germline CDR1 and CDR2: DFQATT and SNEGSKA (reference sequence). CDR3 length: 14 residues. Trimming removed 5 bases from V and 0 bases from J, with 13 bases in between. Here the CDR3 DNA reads TGCAGTGCTCCTCCTTGGTCTATGAACACTGAAGCTTTCTTT. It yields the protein CSAPPWSMNTEAFF.

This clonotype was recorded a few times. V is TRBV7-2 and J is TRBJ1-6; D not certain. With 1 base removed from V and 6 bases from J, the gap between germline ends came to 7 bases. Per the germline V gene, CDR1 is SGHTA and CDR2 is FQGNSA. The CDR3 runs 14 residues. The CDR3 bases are TGTGCCAGCAGCTTAGTGCAGAGTAATTCACCCCTCCACTTT. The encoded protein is CASSLVQSNSPLHF.

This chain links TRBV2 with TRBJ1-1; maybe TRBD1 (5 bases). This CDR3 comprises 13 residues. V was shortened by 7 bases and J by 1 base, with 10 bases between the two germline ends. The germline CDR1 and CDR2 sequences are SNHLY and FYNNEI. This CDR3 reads CASMRTPNTEAFF. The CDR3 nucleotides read TGTGCCAGCATGAGGACACCGAACACTGAAGCTTTCTTT.

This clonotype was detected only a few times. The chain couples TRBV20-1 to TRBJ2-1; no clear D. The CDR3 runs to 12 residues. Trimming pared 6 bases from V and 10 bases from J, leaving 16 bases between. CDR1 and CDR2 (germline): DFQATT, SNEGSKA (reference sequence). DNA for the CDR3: TGCAGTGCCTCTTTTGGCGGAGAGGAGCAGTTCTTC. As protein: CSASFGGEEQFF.

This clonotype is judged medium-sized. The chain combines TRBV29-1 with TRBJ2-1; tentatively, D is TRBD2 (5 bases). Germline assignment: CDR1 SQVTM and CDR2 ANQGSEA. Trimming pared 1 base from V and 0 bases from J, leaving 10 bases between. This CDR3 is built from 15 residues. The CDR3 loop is CSVEGGKSSYNEQFF. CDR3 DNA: TGCAGCGTTGAAGGAGGGAAAAGCTCCTACAATGAGCAGTTCTTC.

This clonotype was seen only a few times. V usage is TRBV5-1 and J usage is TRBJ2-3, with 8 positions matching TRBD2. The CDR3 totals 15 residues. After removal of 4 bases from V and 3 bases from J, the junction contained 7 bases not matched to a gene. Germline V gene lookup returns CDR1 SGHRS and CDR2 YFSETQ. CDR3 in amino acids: CASSPYGGATDTQYF. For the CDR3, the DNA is TGCGCCAGCAGCCCCTACGGGGGGGCAACAGATACGCAGTATTTT. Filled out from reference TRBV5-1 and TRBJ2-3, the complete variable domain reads KAGVTQTPRYLIKTRGQQVTLSCSPISGHRSVSWYQQTPGQGLQFLFEYFSETQRNKGNFPGRFSGRQFSNSRSEMNVSTLELGDSALYLCASSPYGGATDTQYFGPGTRLTVL.

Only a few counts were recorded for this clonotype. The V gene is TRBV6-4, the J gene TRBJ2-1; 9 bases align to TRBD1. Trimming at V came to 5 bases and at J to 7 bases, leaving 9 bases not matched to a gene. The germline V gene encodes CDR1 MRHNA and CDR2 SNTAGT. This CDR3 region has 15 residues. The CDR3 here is CASSPETGGWNEQFF. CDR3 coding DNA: TGTGCCAGCAGTCCTGAGACAGGGGGGTGGAATGAGCAGTTCTTC.

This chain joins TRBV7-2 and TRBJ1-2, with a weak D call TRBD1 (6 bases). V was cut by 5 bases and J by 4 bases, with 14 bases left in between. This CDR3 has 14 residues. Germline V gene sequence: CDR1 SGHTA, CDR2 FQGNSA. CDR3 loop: CASSLEARGYGYTF. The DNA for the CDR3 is TGTGCCAGCAGCCTTGAGGCCAGGGGCTATGGCTACACCTTC.

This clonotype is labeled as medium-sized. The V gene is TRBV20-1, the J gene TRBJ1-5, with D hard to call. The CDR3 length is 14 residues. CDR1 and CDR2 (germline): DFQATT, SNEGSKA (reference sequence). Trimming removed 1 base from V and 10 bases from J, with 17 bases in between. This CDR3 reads CSARGPGGEGPQHF. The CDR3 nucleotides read TGCAGTGCTAGAGGGCCGGGAGGTGAGGGCCCCCAGCATTTT.

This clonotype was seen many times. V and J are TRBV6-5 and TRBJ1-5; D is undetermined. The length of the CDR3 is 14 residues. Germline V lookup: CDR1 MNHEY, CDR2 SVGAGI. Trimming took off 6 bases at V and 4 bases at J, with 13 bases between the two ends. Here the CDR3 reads CASSRNIRNQPQHF. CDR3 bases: TGTGCCAGCAGCCGCAATATTAGGAATCAGCCCCAGCATTTT.

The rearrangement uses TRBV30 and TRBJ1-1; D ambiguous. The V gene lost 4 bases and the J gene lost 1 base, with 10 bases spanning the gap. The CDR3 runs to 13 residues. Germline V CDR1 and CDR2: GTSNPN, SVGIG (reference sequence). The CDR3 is CAWNRLANTEAFF. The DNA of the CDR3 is TGTGCCTGGAACCGCCTCGCGAACACTGAAGCTTTCTTT.

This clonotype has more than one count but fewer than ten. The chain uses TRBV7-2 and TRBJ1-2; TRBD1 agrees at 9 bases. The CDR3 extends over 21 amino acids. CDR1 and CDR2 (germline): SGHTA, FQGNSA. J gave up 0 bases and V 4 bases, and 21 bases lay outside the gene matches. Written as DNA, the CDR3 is TGTGCCAGCAGCTACCGGGGACAGGGTGAGGTGCTATTTCCGGCTAACTATGGCTACACCTTC. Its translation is CASSYRGQGEVLFPANYGYTF. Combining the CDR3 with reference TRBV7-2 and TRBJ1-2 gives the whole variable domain GAGVSQSPSNKVTEKGKDVELRCDPISGHTALYWYRQSLGQGLEFLIYFQGNSAPDKSGLPSDRFSAERTGGSVSTLTIQRTQQEDSAVYLCASSYRGQGEVLFPANYGYTFGSGTRLTVV.